The T cell receptor (beta chain) described here comes from a study of cytomegalovirus exposure and HLA in healthy donors. The study, taken as a whole, reports: Later work found most CMV-associated TCR beta chains apparently HLA-restricted. The authors later found HLA-associated TCR beta chains more clonally expanded than equally common others. It was reported that the classifier diagnosed cytomegalovirus status with high specificity and sensitivity in both the original and validation cohorts. Specificity of three CMV-associated chains for CMV antigens was verified in vitro.

With termini counted, the CDR3 has 8 amino acids. From germline, CDR1 is SGHNT and CDR2 YYREEE (reference sequence). The study ran its PCR with 60 Vbeta and 13 Jbeta primers. Sequenced by immunoSEQ multiplex PCR; TCRdb stores in-frame clones only, minus some. Among 150,000 to 200,000 clones listed, around 80% were seen once. As to this clone: Its specificity is unknown. A read error is likely, as this CDR3 ends without the conserved phenylalanine or tryptophan. No DNA is shown, since the ends of the CDR3 on it are uncertain; the CDR3 is the one TCRdb lists.

The sample comprised PBMCs. This clonotype originated in a man between 18 and 35 years old in good health and CMV-seronegative. This rearrangement joins TRBV5-4 to TRBJ1-1. The CDR3: CASSLDVG.